This T cell receptor beta chain is drawn from a study of control samples from healthy donors and cancer patients. Repertoires were generated with immunoSEQ multiplex PCR, while TCRdb's copy carries only in-frame clones and drops some. The table records roughly 80,000 clones, around 92% of them present only once. This sequence originates from a woman aged 60-70 years in good health. Sequencing was performed on blood.

In DNA form, the CDR3 reads TGTGCCAGCAGCAGGGGAGCTAACTATGGCTACACCTTC. Translation gives CASSRGANYGYTF. This chain connects TRBV28 to TRBJ1-2; possibly TRBD1 for D (6 bases). The CDR3 covers 13 residues. In germline, CDR1 is MDHEN, CDR2 SYDVKM. The V end was cut by 6 bases, the J end by 0 bases, with 8 bases between.